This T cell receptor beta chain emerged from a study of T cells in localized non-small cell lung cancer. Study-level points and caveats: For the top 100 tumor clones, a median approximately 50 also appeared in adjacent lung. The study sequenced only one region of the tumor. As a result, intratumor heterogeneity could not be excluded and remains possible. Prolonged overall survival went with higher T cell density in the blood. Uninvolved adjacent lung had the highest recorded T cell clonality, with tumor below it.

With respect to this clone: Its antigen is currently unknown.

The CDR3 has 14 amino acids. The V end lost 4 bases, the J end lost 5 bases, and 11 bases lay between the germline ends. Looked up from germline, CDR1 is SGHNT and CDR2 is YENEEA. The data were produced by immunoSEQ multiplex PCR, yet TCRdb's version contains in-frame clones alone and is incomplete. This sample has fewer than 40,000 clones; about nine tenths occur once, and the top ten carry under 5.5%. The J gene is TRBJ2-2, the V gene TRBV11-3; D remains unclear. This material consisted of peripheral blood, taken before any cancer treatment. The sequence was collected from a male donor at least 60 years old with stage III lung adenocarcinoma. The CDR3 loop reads CASSSLVGTGELFF. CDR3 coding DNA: TGTGCCAGCAGCTCCCTTGTAGGGACCGGGGAGCTGTTTTTT.